This T cell receptor beta chain was obtained from a study of blood T cell repertoires in COVID-19. At the level of the study: There were acute and convalescent COVID-19 samples, and they came from the United States, Italy and Spain. The cDNA or gDNA used as material had been derived from T cells, B-cell-depleted T cells, or PBMCs.

Source study methods: Nucleated cell counts were estimated from reference gene primer amplification. The data were produced by immunoSEQ multiplex PCR, yet TCRdb's version contains in-frame clones alone and is incomplete. That table gives V, J and clone size, and the DNA gave D and trimming. The sample includes 250,000 to 300,000 clones, 70% to 90% seen only once; the top ten take 3.7%. Trimming cost V 3 bases and J 0 bases, with 9 bases left between them. This CDR3 contains 15 residues. Germline V gene data show CDR1 as SGHAT and CDR2 as FQNNGV. The specimen was peripheral blood. The chain carries TRBV11-2 and TRBJ2-1; D call uncertain. The sequence was collected from a woman aged 40 to 50 with acute or convalescent COVID-19. CDR3 region: CASSLGRSSYNEQFF. The CDR3 bases are TGTGCCAGCAGCTTGGGTCGGAGCTCCTACAATGAGCAGTTCTTC.